This entry lists 28 T cell receptor beta chains sequenced from one sample in a study of T cells in tumors after PD-1 blockade. This table comes from immunoSEQ multiplex PCR, and its TCRdb copy is limited to in-frame clones, with some not included. The sample has tens of thousands of clones; around four fifths are singletons. Sequencing used PBMCs, obtained before anti-PD-1 therapy. The receptors derive from a human donor with advanced basal cell or squamous cell carcinoma (not recorded which).

The table lists this clone with a few counts. This chain links TRBV7-9 with TRBJ1-1; tentatively, D is TRBD1 (5 bases). Between the trimmed V and J ends, which lost 10 bases and 0 bases, there was a span of 15 bases. Germline values: CDR1 SEHNR, CDR2 FQNEAQ (reference sequence). CDR3 length equals 14 residues. The CDR3 reads CAIDGRGMNTEAFF. CDR3 nucleotides: TGTGCCATCGACGGGCGGGGCATGAACACTGAAGCTTTCTTT.

The CDR3 here is CASTRTGWDTEAFF. The DNA of the CDR3 is TGTGCCAGCACGCGGACAGGGTGGGACACTGAAGCTTTCTTT. This rearrangement joins TRBV6-5 to TRBJ1-1, with TRBD1 identical over 8 bases. Per germline, CDR1 MNHEY and CDR2 SVGAGI. Trimming removed 7 bases from V and 3 bases from J; junction bases left unmatched: 7. CDR3 size: 14 residues.

This rearrangement joins TRBV19 to TRBJ2-5; 9 nucleotides match TRBD1. Looked up from germline, CDR1 is LNHDA and CDR2 is SQIVND (reference sequence). V lost 6 bases to trimming and J lost 9 bases; unmatched junction nucleotides: 11. This CDR3 is built from 14 residues. In DNA, the CDR3 is TGTGCCAGTAGCCTCGGACAGGGGACCGCGGCCCAGTACTTC. This codes for CASSLGQGTAAQYF.

This chain uses TRBV24-1 with TRBJ1-5; TRBD1 agrees at 12 bases. CDR1 and CDR2 (germline): KGHDR, SFDVKD. Trimming cost V 9 bases and J 0 bases; bases outside gene matches: 8. There are 17 residues in the CDR3. CDR3 nucleotide sequence: TGTGCCACCCATATTCGGGACAGGGGGCCTAGCAATCAGCCCCAGCATTTT. Translated: CATHIRDRGPSNQPQHF.

This sequence joins TRBV5-4 and TRBJ1-4, with D unresolved. There are 18 residues in the CDR3. The germline V gene has CDR1 SGHNT and CDR2 YYREEE (reference sequence). The V gene lost 0 bases and the J gene lost 4 bases, with 19 bases spanning the gap. The CDR3 coding sequence is TGTGCCAGCAGCTTGGTCGGGCCCGACACCGCGGGTAATGAAAAACTGTTTTTT. This sequence encodes CASSLVGPDTAGNEKLFF.

This clone showed up just a few times. The identical CDR3 is also encoded by other nucleotide sequences in the sample. The chain couples TRBV7-9 to TRBJ1-2, with D uncertain. Germline V gene sequence: CDR1 SEHNR, CDR2 FQNEAQ (reference sequence). The CDR3 loop spans 12 amino acids. V lost 1 base to trimming and J lost 4 bases, with 4 bases between them. CDR3: CASSLGSYGYTF. As DNA, the CDR3 is TGTGCCAGCAGCTTAGGCAGCTATGGCTACACCTTC.

This chain connects TRBV10-3 to TRBJ2-2, with a tentative D call TRBD1 (5 bases). The CDR3 is 14 amino acids. Germline V gives CDR1 ENHRY, CDR2 SYGVKD. V was trimmed by 11 bases and J by 3 bases, leaving 16 bases between them. The CDR3 region is CAAAQGIDTGELFF. CDR3 DNA: TGTGCCGCTGCTCAGGGTATCGACACCGGGGAGCTGTTTTTT.

In nucleotides, the CDR3 is TGTGCCAGCAGTTACGTGGGGGAGCAGTACTTC. This encodes CASSYVGEQYF. This sequence joins TRBV6-5 and TRBJ2-7; D is unclear. The germline V and J ends were trimmed by 2 bases and 7 bases, with 6 bases remaining between them. Germline V gene lookup returns CDR1 MNHEY and CDR2 SVGAGI. This CDR3 comprises 11 residues.

This chain connects TRBV5-6 to TRBJ2-3; D perhaps matches TRBD2 (6 bases). This CDR3 is 16 amino acids long. The V end lost 2 bases, the J end lost 0 bases, and 13 bases lay between the germline ends. Germline V lookup: CDR1 SGHDT, CDR2 YYEEEE. The CDR3 coding sequence is TGTGCCAGCAGCTTTGCTGGGGGAGGTAGCACAGATACGCAGTATTTT. This gives the protein CASSFAGGGSTDTQYF.

This chain links TRBV21-1 with TRBJ2-7; TRBD1, the D gene given by the table, was not confirmed from the DNA. TRBV21-1 corresponds to a pseudogene. The CDR3 has 17 amino acids. The CDR3 bases are TGTGCCAGCAGCAATGATACAGGGGGCTTGACAACCTACGAGCAGTACTTC. Translating gives CASSNDTGGLTTYEQYF.

The chain recombines TRBV18 with TRBJ1-2, with D possibly being TRBD1 (6 bases). Germline V gene data show CDR1 as KGHSH and CDR2 as LQKENI. V was cut by 2 bases and J by 10 bases, with 11 bases left in between. The CDR3 is made up of 12 amino acids. The CDR3 loop is CASSPGGAYYTF. DNA of the CDR3: TGTGCCAGCTCACCAGGGGGCGCCTACTACACCTTC.

The gene calls are TRBV28 and TRBJ2-3, with TRBD2 matching 7 bases. J lost 11 bases, V lost 1 base, and 6 bases had no gene match. The CDR3 has 13 amino acids. Germline-derived CDR1 and CDR2 are MDHEN and SYDVKM. The CDR3 reads CASSLLGGDVQYF. DNA for the CDR3: TGTGCCAGCAGTTTATTGGGGGGGGATGTGCAGTATTTT.

The J gene is TRBJ1-2, the V gene TRBV6-6, with a possible D match to TRBD1 (6 bases). V lost 5 bases and J lost 5, with 9 bases in between. This CDR3 is built from 12 residues. CDR1 is MNHNY, CDR2 SVGAGI, per germline (reference sequence). The CDR3 DNA is TGTGCCAGCAGTCCCACAGGGTATGGCTACACCTTC. The encoded protein is CASSPTGYGYTF.

This clone showed up just a few times. This sequence joins TRBV9 and TRBJ2-7; D is undetermined. Germline assignment: CDR1 SGDLS and CDR2 YYNGEE. Trimming removed 6 bases from V and 3 bases from J, with 7 bases in between. This CDR3 is built from 11 residues. DNA of the CDR3: TGTGCCAGCACACCAGGCTACGAGCAGTACTTC. Its translation is CASTPGYEQYF.

This chain connects TRBV28 to TRBJ2-7, with 7 bases identical to TRBD1. This CDR3 has 15 amino acids. After removal of 6 bases from V and 4 bases from J, the junction contained 12 bases not matched to a gene. Germline values: CDR1 MDHEN, CDR2 SYDVKM. The CDR3 nucleotides are TGTGCCAGCAGAGGGGGCTCTCCCCTCGGGTACGAGCAGTACTTC. This translates into CASRGGSPLGYEQYF.

This rearrangement joins TRBV6-6 to TRBJ1-2; 7 bases match TRBD1. The length of the CDR3 is 12 residues. Germline CDR1 reads MNHNY; CDR2 reads SVGAGI (reference sequence). V was clipped by 5 bases and J by 7 bases; unmatched bases: 4. This CDR3 reads CASSQHRGGYTF. CDR3 in DNA: TGTGCCAGCAGTCAACACAGGGGTGGCTACACCTTC.

In its sample, this clone was seen a few times. This chain's CDR3 is CASSLPRMPSGNTIYF. The CDR3 DNA reads TGTGCCAGCAGCCTTCCGCGGATGCCTTCTGGAAACACCATATATTTT. The V call is TRBV7-9, the J call TRBJ1-3; no clear D gene. V dropped 5 bases and J dropped 1 base, with 15 bases sitting between them. The CDR3 has 16 amino acids. Germline CDR1 is SEHNR and CDR2 is FQNEAQ (reference sequence).

This chain uses TRBV5-1 with TRBJ1-5; no definite D call. V gave up 3 bases and J gave up 1 base, with 14 bases separating them. Germline V CDR1 and CDR2: SGHRS, YFSETQ. The CDR3 loop spans 16 amino acids. This chain's CDR3 is CASSSEASPSNQPQHF. The CDR3 coding sequence is TGCGCCAGCAGCTCGGAAGCGAGTCCGAGCAATCAGCCCCAGCATTTT.

This rearrangement joins TRBV7-9 to TRBJ2-7; D might be TRBD1 or TRBD2, each matching 6 bases. This CDR3 is built from 13 residues. Germline-derived CDR1 and CDR2 are SEHNR and FQNEAQ (reference sequence). The V end lost 5 bases, the J end lost 5 bases, and 13 bases lay between the germline ends. The CDR3 here is CASSRGGGNEQYF. DNA for the CDR3: TGTGCCAGCAGCCGTGGAGGGGGGAACGAGCAGTACTTC.

The gene calls are TRBV9 and TRBJ2-1, with D perhaps matching TRBD1 (6 bases). V was cut by 1 base and J by 6 bases, with 17 bases left in between. The CDR3 runs 16 residues. Germline assignment: CDR1 SGDLS and CDR2 YYNGEE. CDR3 coding DNA: TGTGCCAGCAGCGTATTCAGGGGTGGTTCGGGCAATGAGCAGTTCTTC. Its translation: CASSVFRGGSGNEQFF.

CDR3 in amino acids: CASSLRLVFPYYEQYF. In DNA form, the CDR3 reads TGTGCCAGCAGCTTAAGACTAGTGTTTCCATACTACGAGCAGTACTTC. The genes are TRBV7-3 and TRBJ2-7; a possible D gene is TRBD2 (6 bases). In germline, CDR1 is SGHTA, CDR2 FQGTGA. Trimming left V 1 base short and J 3 bases short, with 16 bases between. This CDR3 is built from 16 residues.

The V call is TRBV4-2, the J call TRBJ1-5; D remains ambiguous. Trimming stripped 0 bases from V and 6 bases from J, with 9 bases between. Looked up from germline, CDR1 is LGHNA and CDR2 is YNFKEQ. The CDR3 has 14 residues. The CDR3 region is CASSQELWAQPQHF. The CDR3 DNA reads TGTGCCAGCAGCCAAGAACTTTGGGCTCAGCCCCAGCATTTT.

The chain combines TRBV5-5 with TRBJ2-3; 7 bases are a match to TRBD1. This CDR3 contains 17 residues. CDR1 and CDR2 from the germline V gene are SGHKS and YYEKEE (reference sequence). Germline trimming cut 4 bases from V and 0 bases from J; bases unmatched to any gene: 11. CDR3 nucleotides: TGTGCCAGCAGCCGGGACAGAGGAGACCCTAGCACAGATACGCAGTATTTT. Translating it yields CASSRDRGDPSTDTQYF.

The rearrangement links TRBV14 to TRBJ1-1, with D maybe TRBD1 (6 bases). CDR1 SGHDN and CDR2 FVKESK come from the germline V gene. V was clipped by 0 bases and J by 5 bases, with 19 bases between them. The CDR3 loop spans 17 amino acids. The CDR3 DNA reads TGTGCCAGCAGCCAAGATCTGGCAGGGGCGTTTGGGACTGAAGCTTTCTTT. Protein sequence: CASSQDLAGAFGTEAFF.

This chain uses TRBV6-2 or TRBV6-3 with TRBJ2-6, with a weak D call TRBD1 (6 bases). CDR1 and CDR2 from the germline V gene are MNHEY and SVGEGT. Trimming removed 2 bases at V and 5 bases at J, with 10 bases between. CDR3 size: 15 residues. The CDR3: CASSYGGRRANVLTF. For the CDR3, the DNA is TGTGCCAGCAGTTACGGGGGCCGGAGGGCCAACGTCCTGACTTTC.

The chain links TRBV12-3 or TRBV12-4 to TRBJ1-1, with D perhaps TRBD1 (5 bases). The CDR3 has 13 residues. With 6 bases removed from V and 2 bases from J, the gap between germline ends came to 10 bases. The chain's CDR3 is CASRSGLNTEAFF. The CDR3 coding sequence is TGTGCCAGCAGGTCGGGGCTCAACACTGAAGCTTTCTTT.

By frequency in the sample, this clone is medium-sized. The chain employs TRBV9 and TRBJ1-2, with D maybe TRBD1 (5 bases). CDR3 size: 14 residues. Germline V gives CDR1 SGDLS, CDR2 YYNGEE. V lost 4 bases, J lost 0 bases, and 10 bases lay in between. This CDR3 reads CASSPGEPNYGYTF. The CDR3 coding sequence is TGTGCCAGCAGCCCGGGGGAACCTAACTATGGCTACACCTTC.

The chain has TRBV5-1 and TRBJ2-2; 9 positions agree with TRBD2. CDR1 SGHRS and CDR2 YFSETQ come from the germline V gene. The CDR3 has 15 residues. V shed 4 bases and J 1 base; nucleotides not matched to a gene: 2. The CDR3 coding sequence is TGCGCCAGCAGCATGACTAGCGGGAACACCGGGGAGCTGTTTTTT. This encodes CASSMTSGNTGELFF.